This entry concerns a single TCR beta chain. What it binds is unknown. The sample originates from a study of T cells after yellow fever vaccination. The CDR3 has 11 residues. Trimming pared 2 bases from V and 15 bases from J, leaving 11 bases between. CDR1 is SGHVS, CDR2 FQNEAQ, per germline. Study conclusions and caveats: Subsequent booster samples again held most clones from primary vaccination (nearly 98% CD4, roughly 90% CD8).

In making TCR cDNA, 5'RACE template switching added a universal primer site and UMIs to it. TCRdb independently ran MiXCR on the 5' RACE reads; one entry per CDR3 protein. The sample holds 500,000 to 650,000 distinct CDR3 sequences, around an eighth seen once. The chain couples TRBV7-8 to TRBJ2-1, with no clear D. The receptor was isolated from a young man who received the YFV17D yellow fever vaccine. Sequences were derived from PBMCs, sampled on the day of the yellow fever booster vaccination. This CDR3 reads CASSLSFNWFF. The CDR3, as DNA: TGTGCCAGCAGCTTAAGTTTTAATTGGTTCTTC.